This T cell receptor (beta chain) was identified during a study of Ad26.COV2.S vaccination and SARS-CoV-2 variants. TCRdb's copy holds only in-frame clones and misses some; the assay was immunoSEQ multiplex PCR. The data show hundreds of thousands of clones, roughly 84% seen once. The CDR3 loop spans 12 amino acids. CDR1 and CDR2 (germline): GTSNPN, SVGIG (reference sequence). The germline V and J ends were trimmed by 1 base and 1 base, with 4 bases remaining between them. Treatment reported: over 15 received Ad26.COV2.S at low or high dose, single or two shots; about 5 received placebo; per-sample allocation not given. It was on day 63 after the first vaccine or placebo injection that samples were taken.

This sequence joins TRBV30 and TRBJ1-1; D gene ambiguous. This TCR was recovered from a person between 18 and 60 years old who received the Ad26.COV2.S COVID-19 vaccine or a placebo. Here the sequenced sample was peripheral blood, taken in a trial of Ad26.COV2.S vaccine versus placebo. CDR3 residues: CAWSEQNTEAFF. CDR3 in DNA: TGTGCCTGGAGTGAGCAGAACACTGAAGCTTTCTTT.